This is a list of T cell receptor beta chains from one sample in a study of OX40 agonist ivuxolimab in advanced cancers. Produced via immunoSEQ multiplex PCR; TCRdb's table is partial and in-frame only. The sample records about 50,000 clones, roughly 85% being singletons. The sequenced sample was CD4+ or CD8+ T cells sorted from blood, obtained in a trial of the OX40 agonist ivuxolimab. The receptors were gathered from an adult with an advanced solid tumor such as melanoma, head and neck, liver or kidney cancer. CDR3s include the opening cysteine and the closing phenylalanine or tryptophan. A D gene is named only where the DNA matches it firmly. Not every row has a clone size; where given, it reads once, few, many or a size class.

>-|-|TRBV28|TRBJ1-2
TGTGCCAGCAGTTTATCTTGGACAGCTAACTATGGCTACACCTTC
CASSLSWTANYGYTF
>-|-|TRBV14|TRBJ1-2
TGTGCCAGCAGCCCTGCGAGCTATGGCTACACCTTC
CASSPASYGYTF
>-|-|TRBV2|TRBJ2-7
TGTGCCAGCAGCTTAGCCCAGCGGGAGCAGTACTTC
CASSLAQREQYF
>few|-|TRBV7-3|TRBJ2-1
TGTGCCAGCAGCCCATCACCTGGGGATGAGCAGTTCTTC
CASSPSPGDEQFF
>-|TRBD2|TRBV6-1|TRBJ2-5
TGTGCCAGCAGGGGGAGCGGGAGGGCTCAAGAGACCCAGTACTTC
CASRGSGRAQETQYF
>-|TRBD2|TRBV7-9|TRBJ2-1
TGTGCCAGCAGTCTTCCCTCTAGCGGGGCTTTCTCCTACAATGAGCAGTTCTTC
CASSLPSSGAFSYNEQFF
>-|-|TRBV11-2|TRBJ1-4
TGTGCCAGCAGTTCTGCCAGGGTCGGAGAAAAACTGTTTTTT
CASSSARVGEKLFF
>-|-|TRBV7-9|TRBJ1-2
TGTGCCAGCAGCTTAGCGCTTGAGTCAGGGCCTTATGGCTACACCTTC
CASSLALESGPYGYTF
>-|TRBD1|TRBV6-5|TRBJ1-2
TGTGCCAGCAGTTACGACGACAGGGTAGGGGGCTACACCTTC
CASSYDDRVGGYTF
>-|-|TRBV7-6|TRBJ1-1
TGTGCCAGCAGCTTATATTTAGAAGGGAACACTGAAGCTTTCTTT
CASSLYLEGNTEAFF
>-|TRBD1|TRBV28|TRBJ2-7
TGTGCCAGCAGTCCGGGACAGGGGGCGGCCTCCTACGAGCAGTACTTC
CASSPGQGAASYEQYF
>-|-|TRBV5-1|TRBJ1-1
TGCGCCAGCAGCTTGGCAACAGGGTTGTATGCTTTCTTT
CASSLATGLYAFF